The entry that follows covers one T cell receptor (beta chain) sequence. Clones were read by immunoSEQ multiplex PCR, and TCRdb kept only the in-frame ones, dropping some. The sample records 430,000 or so clones, 88% being singletons. The data are from a study of blood T cell repertoires in COVID-19. CDR1 is SEHNR, CDR2 FQNEAQ, per germline (reference sequence). V gave up 0 bases and J gave up 7 bases; unmatched junction bases: 12. This CDR3 contains 16 residues. This receptor was identified in a woman aged 18-29 years who had been exposed to COVID-19. Sequencing was done on a sample of PBMCs or T cells enriched from blood (not recorded which). This chain links TRBV7-9 with TRBJ2-7, with TRBD1 matching over 7 bases. The CDR3 DNA reads as TGTGCCAGCAGCTTAGCGAGGACAGGACCACAGGGGGAGCAGTACTTC. This gives the protein CASSLARTGPQGEQYF.